These 9 T cell receptor beta chains originate from one sample sequenced in a study of blood T cells in healthy people across ages. A second 7 to 11 cycle PCR used barcoded and J-beta primers. One entry per CDR3 protein results from TCRdb running MiXCR on the 5' RACE reads. The profile shows hundreds of thousands of distinct CDR3 sequences, roughly two fifths of them singletons. Sequenced material: blood. Every receptor here comes from an elderly man in good health.

A single count supports this clonotype. The chain joins TRBV2 to TRBJ1-2, with D uncertain. This CDR3 region has 15 residues. The germline V gene encodes CDR1 SNHLY and CDR2 FYNNEI. The V end was cut by 0 bases, the J end by 4 bases, with 12 bases between. The CDR3 here is CASSEAHAALYGYTF. DNA of the CDR3: TGTGCCAGCAGTGAAGCTCACGCCGCCCTCTATGGCTACACCTTC.

The J gene is TRBJ2-3, the V gene TRBV4-3; perhaps D is TRBD1 or TRBD2 (5 bases each). V was clipped by 0 bases and J by 5 bases, with 9 bases between them. Germline V gene sequence: CDR1 LGHNA, CDR2 YSLEER. This CDR3 region has 14 residues. Here the CDR3 DNA reads TGCGCCAGCAGCCAAGATAAGGGGAGAGATACGCAGTATTTT. This codes for CASSQDKGRDTQYF.

This clonotype was recorded only once. The V call is TRBV7-9, the J call TRBJ1-1; D is perhaps TRBD1 (6 bases). V lost 5 bases and J lost 3, with 16 bases in between. The CDR3 has 15 amino acids. Germline CDR1 and CDR2: SEHNR and FQNEAQ (reference sequence). The CDR3 coding sequence is TGTGCCAGCAGCCTGTTACAGGGTATGGACACTGAAGCTTTCTTT. As protein: CASSLLQGMDTEAFF.

The CDR3 DNA is TGCAGTGCTAAGTTGACAGGTCCTTTTGGCTACACCTTC. It translates to CSAKLTGPFGYTF. This chain uses TRBV20-1 with TRBJ1-2; tentative D call: TRBD1 (6 bases). The V end was cut by 4 bases, the J end by 7 bases, with 16 bases between. Germline V gives CDR1 DFQATT, CDR2 SNEGSKA (reference sequence). This CDR3 has 13 residues.

This clonotype was counted a few times. The rearrangement uses TRBV29-1 and TRBJ2-1; D is ambiguous. Trimming cost V 3 bases and J 5 bases, with 5 bases left between them. The length of the CDR3 is 11 residues. Germline values: CDR1 SQVTM, CDR2 ANQGSEA. CDR3 protein: CSVERNNEQFF. The CDR3, as DNA: TGCAGCGTTGAGAGGAACAATGAGCAGTTCTTC.

A note on this clonotype: Being one base from a much bigger clone, this may be a read error. The chain carries TRBV6-1 and TRBJ2-7; TRBD2 matches 12 bases. Germline V gives CDR1 MNHNS, CDR2 SASEGT. The CDR3 runs to 16 residues. The CDR3 is CVSRPRLAGDNNEQYF. As DNA, the CDR3 is TGTGTCAGCAGACCAAGACTAGCGGGAGACAACAACGAGCAGTACTTC.

In this sample, this clonotype turned up a few times. The V gene is TRBV27, the J gene TRBJ1-6; D remains unclear. In germline, CDR1 is MNHEY, CDR2 SMNVEV (reference sequence). This CDR3 has 16 amino acids. V was pared by 0 bases and J by 9 bases, with 15 bases between. This CDR3 is CASSLSGLDSTSPLHF. The DNA of the CDR3 is TGTGCCAGCAGTTTATCAGGTCTGGATTCAACTTCACCCCTCCACTTT.

The J gene is TRBJ1-4, the V gene TRBV7-9, with a weak D call TRBD1 (6 bases). Trimming pared 3 bases from V and 7 bases from J, leaving 15 bases between. CDR1 SEHNR and CDR2 FQNEAQ come from the germline V gene (reference sequence). CDR3 size: 15 residues. For the CDR3, the DNA is TGTGCCAGCAGCTTGGGGGCAGGGCGGACTGAAAAACTGTTTTTT. This gives the protein CASSLGAGRTEKLFF. The entire variable domain, with the rest obtained from reference TRBV7-9 and TRBJ1-4, is as follows: DTGVSQNPRHKITKRGQNVTFRCDPISEHNRLYWYRQTLGQGPEFLTYFQNEAQLEKSRLLSDRFSAERPKGSFSTLEIQRTEQGDSAMYLCASSLGAGRTEKLFFGSGTQLSVL.

This clonotype was detected ten times or more. This rearrangement joins TRBV20-1 to TRBJ2-3; TRBD2 matches 9 bases. The CDR3 totals 12 residues. CDR1 is DFQATT, CDR2 SNEGSKA, per germline (reference sequence). V lost 7 bases and J lost 4; bases outside the gene matches: 3. The CDR3 coding sequence is TGCAGTGTGGCGGGAGGGGCAGATACGCAGTATTTT. It yields the protein CSVAGGADTQYF.